This T cell receptor (beta chain) is from a study of beta chain features in type 1 diabetes listed by TCRdb under 2018. Turning to the overall study: Mean age, gender distribution, total cell number and subset yield did not differ between patients and healthy donors. A total of approximately 99,000,000 sorted cells were examined across all samples, and RNA yield correlated strongly with the number of cells per subset. The study compared the TCRB repertoires of sorted circulating CD4+ T cell subsets in recently diagnosed type 1 diabetes patients with those in matched healthy donors. Regulatory and stem cell-like memory subsets were isolated from only 8 patients and 8 healthy donors, whereas naive and central memory subsets came from all 28 donors.

Each donor gave one peripheral blood draw, around 100 mL on average, collected into heparinised tubes. Naive, central memory, regulatory and stem cell-like memory CD4+ T cells were sorted on a BD FACSAria II using a panel including CD45RO, CCR7, CD25, CD127, CD95 and CD27. All sorted populations exceeded 95% purity. Right away, PBMCs were isolated by Lymphoprep density gradient centrifugation and were stained directly, with no culture step. So that batch effects would be minimized, each experiment stained and sorted samples in pairs, pairing one healthy donor with one patient. This clone showed up just a few times. The antigen this receptor binds is unknown. Base-call qualities are not available, and no considerably larger clone is one nucleotide away. The entire isolated RNA was reverse transcribed using the High Capacity cDNA Reverse Transcription Kit, and thus expressed TCRB transcripts were sequenced. Deep immunoSEQ sequencing was performed on naive, central memory and regulatory T cell samples, with an average of roughly 4 million total reads per sample. Sorted cells were lysed in RLT buffer and RNA was extracted with DNase-treated RNeasy Micro or Mini kits, depending on cell number. To prevent cross-contamination, each cell subset was processed individually, whereas patient and healthy donor samples were processed jointly. Using the immunoSEQ multiplex PCR, TCRB sequences were amplified from cDNA into 87-bp fragments spanning the CDR3 region. The amplicons were sequenced using the Illumina HiSeq platform. The original methods were these. PCR bias was corrected computationally using synthetic template baselines, and reads within Hamming distance 2 were collapsed, with unmergeable singletons discarded. Reads were aligned against IMGT so that V, D and J genes, CDR3 length and insertions or deletions at six rearrangement sites could be assigned. Within each subset, clonotype counts were normalized to sorted cell number, and only after that were true diversity and Gini coefficients computed with the tcR R package. Repertoire sharing was quantified using the overlap coefficient calculated on TCRB nucleotide sequences. Held by TCRdb, this immuneACCESS table contains in-frame sequences only and omits some clones. Under half of the omission traces to an unresolved V gene where checked; the cause of the rest is unknown. V and J calls and clone size are as listed in that table; D and trimming were resolved from the DNA. The sample table shows roughly 150,000 clones, and 9% are seen once. The biggest ten clones account for under 0.75% of the sample.

Summary of the overall study and its limitations: Because cDNA was sequenced instead of genomic DNA, activated cells with high expression could be over-represented, although the groups did not differ in activation or CD3 levels. A moderate but significant shortening of TCRB CDR3 length was observed in type 1 diabetes patients in all four CD4+ subsets. Because the HLA sub-analyses included only small numbers of individuals, any influence of HLA type on TCRB rearrangement was left unresolved. Patients with type 1 diabetes made fewer insertions and deleted more nucleotides at VDJ recombination sites, implying thymic rearrangement abnormalities. The naive, central memory and regulatory TCRB repertoires appeared to resemble one another more closely among patients than among healthy donors. Shorter templates might be favored by PCR, yet because patient and control samples were amplified and corrected together, any such skew would affect both groups equally.

The cysteine opens and the phenylalanine closes a CDR3 of 11 amino acids. Only the CDR3 region is kept as DNA, spanning 33 bases read in frame from base 1. The germline V gene (reference sequence) gives CDR1 as LNHDA and CDR2 as SQIVND. V is pared back by 7 bases and J by 2 bases, with 3 bases lying between the germline termini. The sample taken for sequencing was central memory CD4+ T cells from blood. The sequence was collected from a woman under 40 with type 1 diabetes. Recombination connected TRBV19 to TRBJ2-1; too little of a D gene remains to name it. The CDR3: CASTAYNEQFF. The DNA reads TGTGCCAGTACGGCCTACAATGAGCAGTTCTTC.